These 29 T cell receptor beta chains were all obtained from the same sample, sequenced in a study of shared clonotypes between healthy human individuals. Assay used: immunoSEQ multiplex PCR; TCRdb lists only in-frame clones, some missing. Of roughly 2.4 million clones in the sample, around 95% were seen once. Sequencing was done on a sample of naive CD4+ T cells sorted from blood. Subset described: CD45RA+ positively selected. The source of these receptors is a man younger than 35 in good health.

The CDR3, as DNA: TGTGCCAGCAGCAAAGCAGGACAGCGAGTTAATTCACCCCTCCACTTT. Its translation is CASSKAGQRVNSPLHF. The gene calls are TRBV21-1 and TRBJ1-6; TRBD1, as called in the table, went unchecked against the DNA. TRBV21-1 is annotated as a pseudogene. CDR3 length equals 16 residues.

This clone was seen once. The chain is built from TRBV5-6 and TRBJ1-2, with no clear D. The germline gives CDR1 SGHDT, CDR2 YYEEEE. The CDR3 is 14 amino acids. Trimming left V 5 bases short and J 5 bases short, with 16 bases between. The CDR3 loop reads CASSVWGVGYGYTF. For the CDR3, the DNA is TGTGCCAGCAGTGTGTGGGGAGTGGGGTATGGCTACACCTTC. The variable domain in full, completed from reference TRBV5-6 and TRBJ1-2, reads DAGVTQSPTHLIKTRGQQVTLRCSPKSGHDTVSWYQQALGQGPQFIFQYYEEEERQRGNFPDRFSGHQFPNYSSELNVNALLLGDSALYLCASSVWGVGYGYTFGSGTRLTVV.

The chain uses TRBV6-5 and TRBJ2-7; a possible D gene is TRBD1 (5 bases). Germline V CDR1 and CDR2: MNHEY, SVGAGI. The length of the CDR3 is 14 residues. With 5 bases removed from V and 0 bases from J, the gap between germline ends came to 11 bases. The CDR3 sequence is CASSITGYSYEQYF. In DNA form, the CDR3 reads TGTGCCAGCAGTATAACAGGATACTCCTACGAGCAGTACTTC.

The genes are TRBV7-6 and TRBJ2-3; 8 positions match TRBD1. In germline, CDR1 is SGHVS, CDR2 FNYEAQ. The CDR3 sequence is 14 residues long. Germline trimming cut 5 bases from V and 1 base from J; bases unmatched to any gene: 2. CDR3 protein: CASSPTGGTDTQYF. CDR3 DNA sequence: TGTGCCAGCAGCCCGACAGGGGGCACAGATACGCAGTATTTT.

This clone showed up just once. The chain is built from TRBV6-5 and TRBJ2-1; 8 nucleotides line up with TRBD2. Looked up from germline, CDR1 is MNHEY and CDR2 is SVGAGI. V gave up 0 bases and J gave up 9 bases; unmatched junction bases: 7. The CDR3 totals 15 residues. The DNA of the CDR3 is TGTGCCAGCAGTTACTCGAACCGGGGGGGCGGTGAGCAGTTCTTC. Protein: CASSYSNRGGGEQFF.

This rearrangement joins TRBV19 to TRBJ1-1; D ambiguous. CDR1 is LNHDA and CDR2 is SQIVND in the germline V gene (reference sequence). This CDR3 region has 15 residues. The V and J ends lost 4 bases and 4 bases respectively, with 16 bases between them. The CDR3 protein is CASSRSGILFTEAFF. CDR3 in DNA: TGTGCCAGTAGTAGGTCGGGGATTTTGTTCACTGAAGCTTTCTTT.

The J gene is TRBJ2-3, the V gene TRBV7-9; either TRBD1 or TRBD2 may fit D (5 bases each). From germline, CDR1 is SEHNR and CDR2 FQNEAQ (reference sequence). The V end lost 5 bases, the J end lost 6 bases, and 6 bases lay between the germline ends. The CDR3 sequence is 11 residues long. CDR3 sequence reads: CASSRDDTQYF. The CDR3 DNA sequence: TGTGCCAGCAGCCGGGACGATACGCAGTATTTT.

The chain's CDR3 is CASSYSVVLEQYF. CDR3 nucleotides: TGTGCCAGCAGTTACTCAGTTGTCTTAGAGCAGTACTTC. The V gene is TRBV6-6, the J gene TRBJ2-7; D call uncertain. V was cut by 0 bases and J by 7 bases, with 10 bases left in between. This CDR3 has 13 residues. Germline CDR1 reads MNHNY; CDR2 reads SVGAGI (reference sequence).

This clone has just one count. The chain combines TRBV30 with TRBJ2-7; tentative D call: TRBD2 (6 bases). This CDR3 comprises 14 residues. The V end lost 1 base, the J end lost 6 bases, and 16 bases lay between the germline ends. Germline lookup yields CDR1 GTSNPN and CDR2 SVGIG (reference sequence). The CDR3 coding sequence is TGTGCCTGGAGTGGGGGACTGGGACTGCGCGAGCAGTACTTC. Translation: CAWSGGLGLREQYF.

CDR3 sequence: CASSRTGNNSPLHF. CDR3 DNA: TGTGCCAGCAGCCGTACAGGAAATAATTCACCCCTCCACTTT. The gene calls are TRBV28 and TRBJ1-6; tentatively, D is TRBD1 (5 bases). Germline V CDR1 and CDR2: MDHEN, SYDVKM. Trimming took 6 bases from V and 5 from J, leaving 11 bases between them. The CDR3 is made up of 14 amino acids.

On this clone itself: Additional DNA sequences in this sample encode the identical CDR3. The chain employs TRBV18 and TRBJ2-1; 8 bases agree with TRBD1. The CDR3 is 13 amino acids. V shed 3 bases and J 7 bases; nucleotides not matched to a gene: 2. The germline V gene has CDR1 KGHSH and CDR2 LQKENI. CDR3 sequence reads: CASSPGQANEQFF. The DNA for the CDR3 is TGTGCCAGCTCACCGGGACAGGCTAATGAGCAGTTCTTC. The complete variable domain, with remaining parts taken from reference TRBV18 and TRBJ2-1, reads NAGVMQNPRHLVRRRGQEARLRCSPMKGHSHVYWYRQLPEEGLKFMVYLQKENIIDESGMPKERFSAEFPKEGPSILRIQQVVRGDSAAYFCASSPGQANEQFFGPGTRLTVL.

CDR3 protein: CAWNRDNTKNIQYF. Written as DNA, the CDR3 is TGTGCCTGGAACAGAGACAATACCAAAAACATTCAGTACTTC. The rearrangement uses TRBV30 and TRBJ2-4; D ambiguous. Germline CDR1 GTSNPN, CDR2 SVGIG (reference sequence). The CDR3 runs 14 residues. V gave up 4 bases and J gave up 2 bases, with 12 bases separating them.

The rearrangement links TRBV2 to TRBJ2-1; tentatively, D is TRBD1 or TRBD2 (6 bases each). The germline V and J ends were trimmed by 7 bases and 7 bases, with 26 bases remaining between them. CDR1 SNHLY and CDR2 FYNNEI come from the germline V gene. The length of the CDR3 is 17 residues. The CDR3 bases are TGTGCCAGCACCCTGCGCCGGGGGCTCAGATTTGGGAATGAGCAGTTCTTC. Protein sequence: CASTLRRGLRFGNEQFF.

CDR3 DNA: TGTGCCAGCAGCGTAGCTCCCAGGGAGGGGACTAACTATGGCTACACCTTC. The encoded protein is CASSVAPREGTNYGYTF. The V gene is TRBV9, the J gene TRBJ1-2; tentatively, D is TRBD1 (5 bases). Trimming shortened V by 0 bases and J by 0 bases, and 15 bases separated the two germline ends. CDR1 and CDR2 (germline): SGDLS, YYNGEE. The CDR3 is made up of 17 amino acids.

The chain has TRBV28 and TRBJ2-7, with D possibly being TRBD1 (6 bases). Germline lookup yields CDR1 MDHEN and CDR2 SYDVKM. Trimming stripped 5 bases from V and 4 bases from J, with 9 bases between. This CDR3 is built from 12 residues. The CDR3 nucleotides read TGTGCCAGCAGTCAACAGGGTTACGAGCAGTACTTC. This sequence encodes CASSQQGYEQYF. The full variable domain, completed using reference TRBV28 and TRBJ2-7, is DVKVTQSSRYLVKRTGEKVFLECVQDMDHENMFWYRQDPGLGLRLIYFSYDVKMKEKGDIPEGYSVSREKKERFSLILESASTNQTSMYLCASSQQGYEQYFGPGTRLTVT.

This chain joins TRBV5-1 and TRBJ2-5; TRBD1 aligns across 10 bases. Germline loops: CDR1 SGHRS, CDR2 YFSETQ. This CDR3 has 14 amino acids. The ends lost 5 bases at V and 4 bases at J; junction bases unmatched: 5. The CDR3 bases are TGCGCCAGCAGGGCGACAGGGGGCATAGAGACCCAGTACTTC. Encoded protein: CASRATGGIETQYF.

CDR3 region: CASSLDDRAHNEQFF. The CDR3 region has the DNA TGCGCCAGCAGCTTGGACGACAGGGCCCACAATGAGCAGTTCTTC. The genes are TRBV5-1 and TRBJ2-1; 7 bases are a match to TRBD1. Unmatched junction bases numbered 5, after V lost 0 bases and J lost 5 bases. The germline V gene encodes CDR1 SGHRS and CDR2 YFSETQ. The CDR3 extends over 15 amino acids.

V usage is TRBV6-5 and J usage is TRBJ2-7, with 9 bases matching TRBD1. This CDR3 has 14 amino acids. The trim removed 5 bases at V and 3 bases at J, leaving 5 bases unmatched. Germline loops: CDR1 MNHEY, CDR2 SVGAGI. CDR3 coding DNA: TGTGCCAGCAGTACGGACAGGGGCGTCTACGAGCAGTACTTC. This sequence encodes CASSTDRGVYEQYF.

V usage is TRBV18 and J usage is TRBJ2-7; D gene uncertain. Looked up from germline, CDR1 is KGHSH and CDR2 is LQKENI. The CDR3 runs to 16 residues. V was trimmed by 1 base and J by 4 bases, leaving 17 bases between them. CDR3 in amino acids: CASSPRPGVGQYEQYF. DNA of the CDR3: TGTGCCAGCTCACCACGACCAGGCGTAGGCCAATACGAGCAGTACTTC.

The chain uses TRBV7-9 and TRBJ1-5; TRBD1 agrees at 8 bases. CDR3 length: 15 amino acids. With 5 bases clipped from V and 5 bases from J, the junction kept 8 bases outside the gene matches. Germline CDR1 SEHNR, CDR2 FQNEAQ (reference sequence). DNA for the CDR3: TGTGCCAGCAGCCCGAGGACAGGGCCCCATCAGCCCCAGCATTTT. Translated: CASSPRTGPHQPQHF.

The chain links TRBV7-2 to TRBJ1-2, with D possibly matching TRBD1 (5 bases). There are 19 residues in the CDR3. CDR1 is SGHTA and CDR2 is FQGNSA in the germline V gene. V lost 0 bases and J 4 bases, leaving 24 bases between the germline ends. CDR3 residues: CASSLATSFSRVGVYGYTF. CDR3 DNA sequence: TGTGCCAGCAGCTTAGCGACGTCTTTCTCCCGGGTGGGGGTCTATGGCTACACCTTC.

J is TRBJ2-7 and V is TRBV10-2, with D perhaps TRBD1 (6 bases). The V and J ends lost 3 bases and 2 bases respectively, with 8 bases between them. CDR3 length: 13 amino acids. The germline V gene encodes CDR1 WSHSY and CDR2 SAAADI. CDR3 loop: CASSDGGPYEQYF. The CDR3 DNA follows: TGCGCCAGCAGTGATGGGGGCCCCTACGAGCAGTACTTC.

V usage is TRBV15 and J usage is TRBJ2-2; D gene uncertain. This CDR3 is 13 amino acids long. The V end lost 1 base, the J end lost 8 bases, and 8 bases lay between the germline ends. The germline CDR1 and CDR2 sequences are LNHNV and YYDKDF (reference sequence). CDR3 DNA sequence: TGTGCCACCAGCAGAGCCCGGGCGGGGGAGCTGTTTTTT. As protein: CATSRARAGELFF.

Comments on this clone: Within the sample, other DNA sequences also encode this same CDR3. The J gene is TRBJ1-1, the V gene TRBV5-4; TRBD1 agrees at 10 bases. J gave up 5 bases and V 0 bases, and 4 bases lay outside the gene matches. This CDR3 is 15 amino acids long. Germline loops: CDR1 SGHNT, CDR2 YYREEE (reference sequence). CDR3 bases: TGTGCCAGCAGCTTGGCTGGACAGGGGGGAACTGAAGCTTTCTTT. Amino acids: CASSLAGQGGTEAFF.

The chain employs TRBV7-2 and TRBJ1-5; a weak D match, TRBD1 (5 bases). This CDR3 has 13 residues. Trimming took 3 bases from V and 4 from J, leaving 7 bases between them. The V gene's germline CDR1 is SGHTA and CDR2 FQGNSA. The CDR3 DNA sequence: TGTGCCAGCAGCTTGGACATAAATCAGCCCCAGCATTTT. Translation gives CASSLDINQPQHF.

As to this clone: The same CDR3 is also encoded by other DNA sequences in this sample. The chain couples TRBV6-5 to TRBJ2-3, with D possibly being TRBD1 or TRBD2 (6 bases each). Per germline, CDR1 MNHEY and CDR2 SVGAGI. The CDR3 totals 15 residues. V lost 6 bases and J 4 bases, leaving 17 bases between the germline ends. The CDR3 nucleotides read TGTGCCAGCAGCTCCCCCGGGGGCGGGGCAGATACGCAGTATTTT. Translated: CASSSPGGGADTQYF.

The rearrangement uses TRBV4-1 and TRBJ2-7; D may be TRBD2 (5 bases). V was shortened by 4 bases and J by 2 bases, with 15 bases between the two germline ends. Per the germline V gene, CDR1 is MGHRA and CDR2 is YSYEKL. The CDR3 covers 15 residues. In DNA form, the CDR3 reads TGCGCCAGCAGCCTAGGGAGATTGAGCACCTACGAGCAGTACTTC. Its protein product is CASSLGRLSTYEQYF.

The J gene is TRBJ1-4, the V gene TRBV10-3; 8 bases are a match to TRBD1. The junction had 6 bases not matched to a gene; V was cut back by 6 bases and J by 0 bases. The germline V gene encodes CDR1 ENHRY and CDR2 SYGVKD. CDR3 length equals 16 residues. The CDR3 DNA sequence: TGTGCCATCAGCCAGGACAGGGCTGCAACTAATGAAAAACTGTTTTTT. Translating it yields CAISQDRAATNEKLFF.

This sequence joins TRBV5-6 and TRBJ1-5; D is perhaps TRBD1 (5 bases). The germline V and J ends were trimmed by 5 bases and 7 bases, with 25 bases remaining between them. Germline loops: CDR1 SGHDT, CDR2 YYEEEE. The CDR3 loop spans 17 amino acids. This CDR3 is CASSFSPARGAGQPQHF. In DNA, the CDR3 is TGTGCCAGCAGTTTTAGCCCCGCACGAGGGGCAGGGCAGCCCCAGCATTTT.